Presented here are 10 T cell receptor beta chains from one specimen sequenced in a study of control samples from healthy donors and cancer patients. Assay used: immunoSEQ multiplex PCR; TCRdb lists only in-frame clones, some missing. The sample gives approximately 150,000 clones, roughly nine tenths of which show up once; over 6.5% is in the top ten. The sequencing sample was made of PBMCs. Source of these receptors: a man aged 45 to 65 with head and neck cancer.

This clone was detected only a few times. The chain links TRBV6-5 to TRBJ1-2, with 7 bases that match TRBD1. With V trimmed by 0 bases and J by 8 bases, 9 bases remained unmatched. Germline CDR1 MNHEY, CDR2 SVGAGI. The CDR3 runs 15 residues. CDR3 sequence: CASSYSLGGAQGYTF. The CDR3 bases are TGTGCCAGCAGTTACTCGTTAGGGGGCGCGCAGGGCTACACCTTC.

The chain couples TRBV11-2 to TRBJ2-2; D may be TRBD2 (7 bases). CDR1 is SGHAT, CDR2 FQNNGV, per germline. Trimming left V 3 bases short and J 9 bases short, with 11 bases between. The CDR3 extends over 13 amino acids. This CDR3 is CASSLGGARELFF. The CDR3 DNA follows: TGTGCCAGCAGCTTGGGGGGGGCCCGGGAGCTGTTTTTT. The whole variable domain, filled in from reference TRBV11-2 and TRBJ2-2, reads EAGVAQSPRYKIIEKRQSVAFWCNPISGHATLYWYQQILGQGPKLLIQFQNNGVVDDSQLPKDRFSAERLKGVDSTLKIQPAKLEDSAVYLCASSLGGARELFFGEGSRLTVL.

V and J are TRBV29-1 and TRBJ1-2, with 11 bases identical to TRBD1. J gave up 4 bases and V 8 bases, and 6 bases lay outside the gene matches. The CDR3 totals 13 residues. The germline V gene encodes CDR1 SQVTM and CDR2 ANQGSEA. The CDR3 nucleotides are TGCAGCACCGGGACAGGGGGGCCCTATGGCTACACCTTC. Its translation is CSTGTGGPYGYTF.

This clone was counted only a few times. The chain has TRBV6-6 and TRBJ1-5, with TRBD1 matching 8 bases. This CDR3 comprises 13 residues. CDR1 MNHNY and CDR2 SVGAGI come from the germline V gene (reference sequence). The V gene end was trimmed by 6 bases and the J gene end by 10 bases; junction bases not matched to a gene: 8. This CDR3 reads CASRGQDLRPQHF. DNA of the CDR3: TGTGCCAGCAGGGGACAGGACTTGCGACCCCAGCATTTT.

The chain carries TRBV7-9 and TRBJ1-5; D gene uncertain. Germline CDR1 reads SEHNR; CDR2 reads FQNEAQ (reference sequence). The V gene lost 1 base and the J gene lost 9 bases, with 7 bases spanning the gap. The CDR3 runs to 12 residues. DNA of the CDR3: TGTGCCAGCAGCTTAGAGGTCGGGCCCCAGCATTTT. Amino acid sequence: CASSLEVGPQHF. Together with reference TRBV7-9 and TRBJ1-5, the CDR3 gives the full variable domain: DTGVSQNPRHKITKRGQNVTFRCDPISEHNRLYWYRQTLGQGPEFLTYFQNEAQLEKSRLLSDRFSAERPKGSFSTLEIQRTEQGDSAMYLCASSLEVGPQHFGDGTRLSIL.

The CDR3 spells CASSPDWTVNTEAFF. For the CDR3, the DNA is TGCGCCAGCAGCCCGGATTGGACAGTGAACACTGAAGCTTTCTTT. V gene TRBV5-1 combines with J gene TRBJ1-1; D is perhaps TRBD1 (6 bases). CDR1 and CDR2 from the germline V gene are SGHRS and YFSETQ. The V and J ends lost 4 bases and 0 bases respectively, with 13 bases between them. The length of the CDR3 is 15 residues.

This chain connects TRBV10-3 to TRBJ2-3; possibly TRBD2 for D (6 bases). Trimming stripped 4 bases from V and 2 bases from J, with 16 bases between. CDR1 and CDR2 from the germline V gene are ENHRY and SYGVKD. The CDR3 extends over 16 amino acids. The CDR3: CAISGVAGNPTDTQYF. The CDR3 coding sequence is TGTGCCATCAGTGGGGTGGCGGGGAACCCCACAGATACGCAGTATTTT.

The chain joins TRBV28 to TRBJ1-1, with D tentatively TRBD1 (5 bases). The CDR3 contains 13 residues. The germline gives CDR1 MDHEN, CDR2 SYDVKM. The ends were cut back, 5 bases at V and 5 bases at J, with 12 bases in the middle. CDR3 coding DNA: TGTGCCAGCAGTCTCGGCGAGGGGACTGAAGCTTTCTTT. Encoded protein: CASSLGEGTEAFF.

The chain recombines TRBV5-4 with TRBJ1-5; D is ambiguous. Trimming took 0 bases from V and 3 from J, leaving 7 bases between them. Germline CDR1 SGHNT, CDR2 YYREEE (reference sequence). The CDR3 is 14 amino acids. In nucleotides, the CDR3 is TGTGCCAGCAGCTTGGGTGGAAACAATCAGCCCCAGCATTTT. Residues: CASSLGGNNQPQHF.

The chain carries TRBV9 and TRBJ2-7; possibly TRBD2 for D (6 bases). V was pared by 2 bases and J by 0 bases, with 9 bases between. The CDR3 sequence is 14 residues long. Per the germline V gene, CDR1 is SGDLS and CDR2 is YYNGEE. CDR3 region: CASSVAGYSYEQYF. The CDR3 DNA reads TGTGCCAGCAGCGTGGCGGGGTACTCCTACGAGCAGTACTTC.